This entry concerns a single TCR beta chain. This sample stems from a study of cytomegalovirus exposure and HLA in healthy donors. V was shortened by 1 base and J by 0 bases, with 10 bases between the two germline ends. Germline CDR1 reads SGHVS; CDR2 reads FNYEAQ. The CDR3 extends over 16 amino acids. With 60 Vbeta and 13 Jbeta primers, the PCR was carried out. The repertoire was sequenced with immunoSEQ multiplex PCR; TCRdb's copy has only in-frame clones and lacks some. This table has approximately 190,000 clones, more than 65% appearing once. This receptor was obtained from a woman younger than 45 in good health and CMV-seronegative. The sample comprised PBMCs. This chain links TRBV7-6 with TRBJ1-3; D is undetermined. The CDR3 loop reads CASSLGEYTSGNTIYF. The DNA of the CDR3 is TGTGCCAGCAGCTTAGGGGAGTATACCTCTGGAAACACCATATATTTT.